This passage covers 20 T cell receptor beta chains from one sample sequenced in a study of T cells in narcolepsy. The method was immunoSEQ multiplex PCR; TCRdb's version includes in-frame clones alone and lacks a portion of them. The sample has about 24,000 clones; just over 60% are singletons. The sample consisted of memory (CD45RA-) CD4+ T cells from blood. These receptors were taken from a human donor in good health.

The CDR3 DNA follows: TGTGCCAGCAGCCCACAGCGCGGGAGAGACGGTACGCAGTATTTT. Its translation: CASSPQRGRDGTQYF. This chain joins TRBV7-2 and TRBJ2-3, with 7 bases aligning to TRBD2. The CDR3 is 15 residues long. The trim removed 5 bases at V and 8 bases at J, leaving 13 bases unmatched. Germline loops: CDR1 SGHTA, CDR2 FQGNSA.

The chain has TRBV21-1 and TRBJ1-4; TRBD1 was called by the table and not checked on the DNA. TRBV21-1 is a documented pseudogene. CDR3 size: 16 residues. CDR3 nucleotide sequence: TGTGCCAGCCAAGACCTGGACAGCCCAACTAATGAAAAACTGTTTTTT. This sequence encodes CASQDLDSPTNEKLFF.

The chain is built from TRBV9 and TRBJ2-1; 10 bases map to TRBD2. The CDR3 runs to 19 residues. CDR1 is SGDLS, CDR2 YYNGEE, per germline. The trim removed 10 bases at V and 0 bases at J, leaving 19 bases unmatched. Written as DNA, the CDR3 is TGTGCCGTCATCGCCCCGGGACTAGCGAGATCAAGCTCCTACAATGAGCAGTTCTTC. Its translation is CAVIAPGLARSSSYNEQFF.

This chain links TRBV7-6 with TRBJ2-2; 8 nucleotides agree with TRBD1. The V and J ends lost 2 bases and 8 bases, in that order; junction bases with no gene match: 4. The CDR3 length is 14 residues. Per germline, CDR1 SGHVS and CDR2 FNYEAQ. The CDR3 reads CASSLNRGFGELFF. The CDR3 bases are TGTGCCAGCAGCTTAAACAGGGGGTTTGGGGAGCTGTTTTTT.

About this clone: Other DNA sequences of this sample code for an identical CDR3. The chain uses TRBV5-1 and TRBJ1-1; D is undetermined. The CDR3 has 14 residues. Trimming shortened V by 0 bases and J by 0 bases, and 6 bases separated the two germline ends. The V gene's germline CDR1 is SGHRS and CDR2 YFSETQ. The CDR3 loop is CASSLDGMNTEAFF. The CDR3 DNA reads TGCGCCAGCAGCTTGGACGGAATGAACACTGAAGCTTTCTTT.

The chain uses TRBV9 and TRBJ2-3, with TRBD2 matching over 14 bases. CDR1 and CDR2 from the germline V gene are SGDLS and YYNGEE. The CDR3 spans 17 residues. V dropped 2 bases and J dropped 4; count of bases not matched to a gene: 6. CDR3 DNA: TGTGCCAGCAGCGTGGTGGGACTAGCGGGGGTTGCAGATACGCAGTATTTT. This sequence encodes CASSVVGLAGVADTQYF. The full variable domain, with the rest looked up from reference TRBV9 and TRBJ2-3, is DSGVTQTPKHLITATGQRVTLRCSPRSGDLSVYWYQQSLDQGLQFLIQYYNGEERAKGNILERFSAQQFPDLHSELNLSSLELGDSALYFCASSVVGLAGVADTQYFGPGTRLTVL.

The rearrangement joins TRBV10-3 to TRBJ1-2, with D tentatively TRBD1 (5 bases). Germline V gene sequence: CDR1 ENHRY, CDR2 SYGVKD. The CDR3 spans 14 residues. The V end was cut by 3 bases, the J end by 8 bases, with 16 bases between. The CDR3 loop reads CAISENGTPSGYTF. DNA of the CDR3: TGTGCCATCAGTGAAAATGGGACCCCGTCGGGCTACACCTTC.

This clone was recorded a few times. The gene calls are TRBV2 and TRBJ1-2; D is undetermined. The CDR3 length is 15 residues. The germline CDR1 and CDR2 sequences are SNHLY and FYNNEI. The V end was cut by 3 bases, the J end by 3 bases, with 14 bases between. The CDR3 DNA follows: TGTGCCAGCAGTGAGTCCCCCCCCGAGGACTATGGCTACACCTTC. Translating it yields CASSESPPEDYGYTF.

The CDR3 is CASSPRPGYGYTF. CDR3 nucleotides: TGTGCCAGCAGTCCCCGACCGGGGTATGGCTACACCTTC. This chain connects TRBV28 to TRBJ1-2; D uncertain. V dropped 5 bases and J dropped 5 bases, with 12 bases sitting between them. Looked up from germline, CDR1 is MDHEN and CDR2 is SYDVKM. The CDR3 extends over 13 amino acids.

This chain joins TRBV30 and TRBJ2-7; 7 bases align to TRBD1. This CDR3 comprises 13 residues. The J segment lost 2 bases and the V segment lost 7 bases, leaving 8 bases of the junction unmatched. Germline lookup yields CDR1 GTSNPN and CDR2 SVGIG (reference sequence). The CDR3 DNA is TGTGCCTCGAACCAACAGGGGCCCTACGAGCAGTACTTC. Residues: CASNQQGPYEQYF.

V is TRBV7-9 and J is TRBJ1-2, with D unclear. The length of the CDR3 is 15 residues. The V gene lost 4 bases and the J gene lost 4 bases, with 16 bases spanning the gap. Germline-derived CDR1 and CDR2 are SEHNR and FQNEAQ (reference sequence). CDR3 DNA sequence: TGTGCCAGCAGCTCTGGACCCGCCGAGGGCTATGGCTACACCTTC. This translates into CASSSGPAEGYGYTF.

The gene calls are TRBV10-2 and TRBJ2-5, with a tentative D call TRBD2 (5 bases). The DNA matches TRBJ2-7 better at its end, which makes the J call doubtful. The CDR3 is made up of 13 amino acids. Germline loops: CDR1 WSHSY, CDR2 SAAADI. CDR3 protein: CASKDFGRYEQYF. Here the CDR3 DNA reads TGCGCCAGCAAGGACTTCGGGCGCTACGAGCAGTACTTC.

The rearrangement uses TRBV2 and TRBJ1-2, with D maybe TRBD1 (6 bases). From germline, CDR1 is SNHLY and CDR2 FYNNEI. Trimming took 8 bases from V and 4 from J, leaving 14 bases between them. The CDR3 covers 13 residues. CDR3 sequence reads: CASSNGGLYGYTF. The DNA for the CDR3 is TGTGCCAGCTCCAATGGGGGGCTCTATGGCTACACCTTC.

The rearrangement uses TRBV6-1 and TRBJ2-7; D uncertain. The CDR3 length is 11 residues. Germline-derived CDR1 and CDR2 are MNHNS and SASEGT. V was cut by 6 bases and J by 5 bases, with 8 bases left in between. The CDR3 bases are TGTGCCAGCAGGGGTCGGGACGAGCAGTACTTC. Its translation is CASRGRDEQYF.

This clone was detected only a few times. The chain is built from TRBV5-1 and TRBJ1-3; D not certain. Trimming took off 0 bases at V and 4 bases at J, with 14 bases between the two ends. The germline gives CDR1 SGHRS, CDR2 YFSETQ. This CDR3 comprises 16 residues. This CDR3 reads CASSLEPRREGNTIYF. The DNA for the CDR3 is TGCGCCAGCAGCTTGGAACCCAGACGGGAAGGAAACACCATATATTTT.

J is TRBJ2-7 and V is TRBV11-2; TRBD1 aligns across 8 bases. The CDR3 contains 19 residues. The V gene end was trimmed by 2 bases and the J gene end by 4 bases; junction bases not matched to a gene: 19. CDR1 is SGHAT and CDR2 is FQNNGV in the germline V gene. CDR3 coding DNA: TGTGCCAGCAGCTTAACAGCGAGGCAGGGGGCGCCTCCAGGGTACGAGCAGTACTTC. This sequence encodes CASSLTARQGAPPGYEQYF.

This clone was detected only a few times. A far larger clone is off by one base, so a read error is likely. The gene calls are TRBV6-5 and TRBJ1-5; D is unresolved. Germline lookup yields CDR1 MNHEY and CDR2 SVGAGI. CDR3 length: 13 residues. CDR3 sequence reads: CVSSYSGDQPQHF. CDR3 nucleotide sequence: TGTGTCAGCAGTTACTCCGGGGATCAGCCCCAGCATTTT.

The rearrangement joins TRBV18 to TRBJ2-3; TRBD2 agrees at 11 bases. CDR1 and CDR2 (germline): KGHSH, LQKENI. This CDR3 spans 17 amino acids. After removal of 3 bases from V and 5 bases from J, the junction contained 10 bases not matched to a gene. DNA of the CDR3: TGTGCCAGCTCACCCCGATCCGGACTAGCGGGCAAAGATACGCAGTATTTT. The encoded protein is CASSPRSGLAGKDTQYF. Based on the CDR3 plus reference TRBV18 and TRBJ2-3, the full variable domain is NAGVMQNPRHLVRRRGQEARLRCSPMKGHSHVYWYRQLPEEGLKFMVYLQKENIIDESGMPKERFSAEFPKEGPSILRIQQVVRGDSAAYFCASSPRSGLAGKDTQYFGPGTRLTVL.

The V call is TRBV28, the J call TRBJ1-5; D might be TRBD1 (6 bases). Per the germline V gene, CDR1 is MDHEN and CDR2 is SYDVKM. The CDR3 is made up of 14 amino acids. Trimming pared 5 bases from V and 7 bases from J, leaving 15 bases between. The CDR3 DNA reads TGTGCCAGCAGTCCACAGGGTTTTGGGCAGCCCCAGCATTTT. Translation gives CASSPQGFGQPQHF. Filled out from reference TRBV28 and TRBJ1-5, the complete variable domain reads DVKVTQSSRYLVKRTGEKVFLECVQDMDHENMFWYRQDPGLGLRLIYFSYDVKMKEKGDIPEGYSVSREKKERFSLILESASTNQTSMYLCASSPQGFGQPQHFGDGTRLSIL.

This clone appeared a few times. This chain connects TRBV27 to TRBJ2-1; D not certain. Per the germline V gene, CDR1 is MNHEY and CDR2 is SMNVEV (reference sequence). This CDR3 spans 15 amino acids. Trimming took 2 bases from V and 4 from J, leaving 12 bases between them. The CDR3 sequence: CASSLRAANYNEQFF. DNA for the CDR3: TGTGCCAGCAGTTTAAGGGCAGCGAATTACAATGAGCAGTTCTTC.